This T cell receptor beta chain was obtained from a study of Graves' ophthalmopathy and Graves' hyperthyroidism. Scientists amplified the TCR beta CDR3 regions from RNA transcripts. First-round RT-PCR used HTBI primers; second-round multiplex PCR followed. TCRdb used MiXCR to reprocess the multiplex PCR reads, holding one entry per CDR3 protein. The sample has over a million distinct CDR3 sequences, about 38% seen once. This CDR3 spans 13 amino acids. Germline values: CDR1 SGHTA, CDR2 FQGNSA. Points on this clonotype: Compared with germline, one end of the junction differs, possibly owing to a read error.

Uncontrolled infections, pregnancy, lactation or other autoimmune diseases led to patient exclusion. Symptoms, serum thyroxine and TRAb, thyroid ultrasound, and orbital computed tomography formed the diagnostic basis. The V call is TRBV7-2, the J call TRBJ1-1; D remains unclear. The sequence was collected from an adult man with Graves' hyperthyroidism. Sequenced material: peripheral blood or thyroid tissue (not recorded which). CDR3 sequence (DNA): TGTGCCACCAGCTTAGGTCTGAACACTGAAGCTTTCTTT. Its protein is CATSLGLNTEAFF. Full variable domain (missing parts from reference TRBV7-2 and TRBJ1-1): GAGVSQSPSNKVTEKGKDVELRCDPISGHTALYWYRQSLGQGLEFLIYFQGNSAPDKSGLPSDRFSAERTGGSVSTLTIQRTQQEDSAVYLCATSLGLNTEAFFGQGTRLTVV.